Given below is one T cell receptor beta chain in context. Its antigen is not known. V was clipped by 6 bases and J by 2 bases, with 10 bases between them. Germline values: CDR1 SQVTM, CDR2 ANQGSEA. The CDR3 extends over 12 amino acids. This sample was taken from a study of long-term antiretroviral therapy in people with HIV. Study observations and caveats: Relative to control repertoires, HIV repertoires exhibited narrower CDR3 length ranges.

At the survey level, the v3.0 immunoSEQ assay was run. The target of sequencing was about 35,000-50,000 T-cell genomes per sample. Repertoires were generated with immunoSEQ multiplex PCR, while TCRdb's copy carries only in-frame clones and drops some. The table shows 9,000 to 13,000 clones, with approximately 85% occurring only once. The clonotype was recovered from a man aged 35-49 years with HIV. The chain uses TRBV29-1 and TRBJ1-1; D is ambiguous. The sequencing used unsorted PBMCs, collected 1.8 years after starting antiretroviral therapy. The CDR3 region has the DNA TGCAGCGTGGTTGGACCTAACACTGAAGCTTTCTTT. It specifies CSVVGPNTEAFF.